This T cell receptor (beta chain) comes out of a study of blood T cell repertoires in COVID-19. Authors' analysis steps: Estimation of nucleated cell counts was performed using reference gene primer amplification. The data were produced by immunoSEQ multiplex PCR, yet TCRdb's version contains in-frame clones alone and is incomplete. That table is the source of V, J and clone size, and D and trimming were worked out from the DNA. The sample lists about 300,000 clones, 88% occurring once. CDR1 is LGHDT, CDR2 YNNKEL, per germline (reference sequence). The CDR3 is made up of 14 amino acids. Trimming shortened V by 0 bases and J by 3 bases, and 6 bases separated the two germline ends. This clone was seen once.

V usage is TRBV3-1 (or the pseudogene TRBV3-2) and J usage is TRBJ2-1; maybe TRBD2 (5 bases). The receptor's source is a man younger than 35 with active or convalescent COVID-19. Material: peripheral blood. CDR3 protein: CASSQDRGYNEQFF. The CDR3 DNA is TGTGCCAGCAGCCAAGACCGGGGCTACAATGAGCAGTTCTTC.